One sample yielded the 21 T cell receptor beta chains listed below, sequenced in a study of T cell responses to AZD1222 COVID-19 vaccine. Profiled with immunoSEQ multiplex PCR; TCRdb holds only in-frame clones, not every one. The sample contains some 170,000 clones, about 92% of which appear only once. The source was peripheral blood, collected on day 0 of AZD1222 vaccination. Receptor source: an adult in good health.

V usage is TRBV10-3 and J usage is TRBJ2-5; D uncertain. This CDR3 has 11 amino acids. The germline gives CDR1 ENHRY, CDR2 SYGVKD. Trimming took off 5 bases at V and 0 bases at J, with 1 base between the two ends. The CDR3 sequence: CAISNQETQYF. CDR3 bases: TGTGCCATCAGTAACCAAGAGACCCAGTACTTC.

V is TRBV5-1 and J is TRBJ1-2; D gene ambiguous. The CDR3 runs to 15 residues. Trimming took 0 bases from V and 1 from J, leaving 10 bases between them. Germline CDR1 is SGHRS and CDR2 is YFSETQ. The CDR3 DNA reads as TGCGCCAGCAGCTTGGAGGGCCGTTATAACTATGGCTACACCTTC. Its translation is CASSLEGRYNYGYTF.

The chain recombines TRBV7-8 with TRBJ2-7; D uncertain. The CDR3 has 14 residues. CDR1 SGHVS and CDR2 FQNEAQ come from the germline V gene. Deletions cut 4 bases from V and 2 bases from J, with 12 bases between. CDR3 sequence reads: CASSYLTSTYEQYF. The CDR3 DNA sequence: TGTGCCAGCAGCTACCTGACCAGTACCTACGAGCAGTACTTC. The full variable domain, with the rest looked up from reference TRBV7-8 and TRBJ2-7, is GAGVSQSPRYKVAKRGQDVALRCDPISGHVSLFWYQQALGQGPEFLTYFQNEAQLDKSGLPSDRFFAERPEGSVSTLKIQRTQQEDSAVYLCASSYLTSTYEQYFGPGTRLTVT.

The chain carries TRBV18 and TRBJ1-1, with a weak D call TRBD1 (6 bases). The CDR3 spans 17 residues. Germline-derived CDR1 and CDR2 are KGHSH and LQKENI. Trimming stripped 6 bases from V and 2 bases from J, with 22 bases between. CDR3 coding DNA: TGTGCCAGCTCGTTGGGGGGGCCCGTTGGCCAAAACACTGAAGCTTTCTTT. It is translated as CASSLGGPVGQNTEAFF.

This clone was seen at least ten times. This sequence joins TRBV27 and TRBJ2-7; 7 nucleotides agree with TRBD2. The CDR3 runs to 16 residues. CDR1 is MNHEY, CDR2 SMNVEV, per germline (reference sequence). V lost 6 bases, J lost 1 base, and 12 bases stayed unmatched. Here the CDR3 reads CASRGLGGDLSYEQYF. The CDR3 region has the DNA TGTGCCAGCAGGGGACTGGGAGGGGATCTGTCCTACGAGCAGTACTTC.

Here the CDR3 reads CASRAGTENSPLHF. The CDR3 nucleotides are TGTGCCAGTAGGGCCGGGACTGAGAATTCACCCCTCCACTTT. V usage is TRBV19 and J usage is TRBJ1-6; perhaps TRBD1 as D (5 bases). CDR1 LNHDA and CDR2 SQIVND come from the germline V gene (reference sequence). V gave up 6 bases and J gave up 7 bases, with 13 bases separating them. The length of the CDR3 is 14 residues.

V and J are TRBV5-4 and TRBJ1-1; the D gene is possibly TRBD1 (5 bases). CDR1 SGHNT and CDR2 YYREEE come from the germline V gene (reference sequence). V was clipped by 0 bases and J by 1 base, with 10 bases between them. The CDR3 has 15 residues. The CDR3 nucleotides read TGTGCCAGCAGCTTGGAAGGGGCCAAGAACACTGAAGCTTTCTTT. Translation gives CASSLEGAKNTEAFF.

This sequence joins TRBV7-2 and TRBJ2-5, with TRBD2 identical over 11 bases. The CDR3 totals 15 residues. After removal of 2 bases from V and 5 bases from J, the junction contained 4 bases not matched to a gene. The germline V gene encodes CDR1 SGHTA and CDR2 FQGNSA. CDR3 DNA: TGTGCCAGCAGCTTAACTAGCGGGAGTGGGGAGACCCAGTACTTC. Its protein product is CASSLTSGSGETQYF.

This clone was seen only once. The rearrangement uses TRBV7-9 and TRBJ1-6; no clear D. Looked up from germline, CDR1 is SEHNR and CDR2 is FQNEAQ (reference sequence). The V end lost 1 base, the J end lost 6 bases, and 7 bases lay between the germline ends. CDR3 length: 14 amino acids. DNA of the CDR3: TGTGCCAGCAGCTTAGGGACGGGTAATTCACCCCTCCACTTT. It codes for CASSLGTGNSPLHF.

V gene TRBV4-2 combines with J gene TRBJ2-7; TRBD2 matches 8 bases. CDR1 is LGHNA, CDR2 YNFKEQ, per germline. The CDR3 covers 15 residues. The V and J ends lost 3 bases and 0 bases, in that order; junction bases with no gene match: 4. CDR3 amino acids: CASSQIAGSSYEQYF. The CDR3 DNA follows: TGTGCCAGCAGCCAGATAGCGGGAAGCTCCTACGAGCAGTACTTC.

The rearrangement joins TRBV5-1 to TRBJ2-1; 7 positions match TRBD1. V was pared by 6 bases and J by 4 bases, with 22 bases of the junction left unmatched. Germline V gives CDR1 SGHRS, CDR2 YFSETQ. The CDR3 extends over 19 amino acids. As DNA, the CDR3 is TGCGCCAGCAACCAATTGCCCCCAGGGGGAAGATGGGTGTACAATGAGCAGTTCTTC. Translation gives CASNQLPPGGRWVYNEQFF.

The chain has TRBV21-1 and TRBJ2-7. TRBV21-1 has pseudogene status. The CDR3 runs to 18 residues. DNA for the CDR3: TGTGCCAGCAGCAAAGTAAGGGAGGGGGCAGTTCGCTCCTACGAGCAGTACTTC. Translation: CASSKVREGAVRSYEQYF.

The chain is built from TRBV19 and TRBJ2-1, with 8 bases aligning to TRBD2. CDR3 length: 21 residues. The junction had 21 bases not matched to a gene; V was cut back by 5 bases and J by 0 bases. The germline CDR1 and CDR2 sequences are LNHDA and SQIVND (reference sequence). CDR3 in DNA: TGTGCCAGTAGTCCCAACGGGGGGGGACTAGAGTCCACGAGCTCCTACAATGAGCAGTTCTTC. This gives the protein CASSPNGGGLESTSSYNEQFF.

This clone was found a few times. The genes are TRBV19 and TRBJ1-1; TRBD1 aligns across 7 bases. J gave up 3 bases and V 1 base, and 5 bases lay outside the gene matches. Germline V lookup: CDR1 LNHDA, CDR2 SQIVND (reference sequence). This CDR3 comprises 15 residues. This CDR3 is CASSIVDRADTEAFF. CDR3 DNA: TGTGCCAGTAGTATAGTAGACAGGGCGGACACTGAAGCTTTCTTT.

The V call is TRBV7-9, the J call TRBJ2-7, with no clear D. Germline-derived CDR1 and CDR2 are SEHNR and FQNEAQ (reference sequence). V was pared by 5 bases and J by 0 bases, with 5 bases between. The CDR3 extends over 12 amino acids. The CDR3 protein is CASSRASYEQYF. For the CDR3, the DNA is TGTGCCAGCAGCCGGGCCTCCTACGAGCAGTACTTC.

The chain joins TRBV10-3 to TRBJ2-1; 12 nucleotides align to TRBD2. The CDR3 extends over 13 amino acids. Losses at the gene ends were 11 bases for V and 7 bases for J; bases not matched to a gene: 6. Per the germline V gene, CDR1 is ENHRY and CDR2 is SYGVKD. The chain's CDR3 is CASTGTSGNEQFF. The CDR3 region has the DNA TGTGCCTCCACGGGGACTAGCGGGAATGAGCAGTTCTTC.

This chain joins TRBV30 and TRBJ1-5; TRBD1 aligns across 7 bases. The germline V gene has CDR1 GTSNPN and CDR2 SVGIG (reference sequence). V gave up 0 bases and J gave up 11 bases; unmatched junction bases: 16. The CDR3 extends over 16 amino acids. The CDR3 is CAWSVRTGGLQGTQHF. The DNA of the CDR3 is TGTGCCTGGAGTGTAAGGACAGGTGGTCTACAGGGGACCCAGCATTTT.

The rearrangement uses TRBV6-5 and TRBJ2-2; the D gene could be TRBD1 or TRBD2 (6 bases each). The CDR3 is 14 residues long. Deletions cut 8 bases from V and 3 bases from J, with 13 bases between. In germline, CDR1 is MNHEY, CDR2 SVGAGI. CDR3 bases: TGTGCCAGCGAGTCGGGGGCGGACACCGGGGAGCTGTTTTTT. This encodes CASESGADTGELFF.

The chain's CDR3 is CASSYYGTGNEQFF. The DNA of the CDR3 is TGTGCCAGCAGTTACTATGGGACGGGGAATGAGCAGTTCTTC. The chain couples TRBV6-5 to TRBJ2-1; tentatively, D is TRBD1 or TRBD2 (5 bases each). The CDR3 has 14 amino acids. CDR1 is MNHEY and CDR2 is SVGAGI in the germline V gene. Trimming cost V 1 base and J 7 bases, with 11 bases left between them.

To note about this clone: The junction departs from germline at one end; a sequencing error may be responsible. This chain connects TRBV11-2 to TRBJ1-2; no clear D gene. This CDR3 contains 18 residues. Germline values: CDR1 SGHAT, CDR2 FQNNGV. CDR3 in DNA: TGTGCCAGCAGCCTAGAAGCCGGGTCAGTTGGTCGGGACTATGGCTACACCTTC. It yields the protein CASSLEAGSVGRDYGYTF.

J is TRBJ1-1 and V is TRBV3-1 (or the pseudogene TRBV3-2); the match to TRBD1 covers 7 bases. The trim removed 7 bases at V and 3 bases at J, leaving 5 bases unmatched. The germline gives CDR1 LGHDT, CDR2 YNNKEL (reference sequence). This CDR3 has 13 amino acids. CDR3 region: CASNQGGDTEAFF. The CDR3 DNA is TGTGCCAGCAACCAGGGGGGGGACACTGAAGCTTTCTTT.